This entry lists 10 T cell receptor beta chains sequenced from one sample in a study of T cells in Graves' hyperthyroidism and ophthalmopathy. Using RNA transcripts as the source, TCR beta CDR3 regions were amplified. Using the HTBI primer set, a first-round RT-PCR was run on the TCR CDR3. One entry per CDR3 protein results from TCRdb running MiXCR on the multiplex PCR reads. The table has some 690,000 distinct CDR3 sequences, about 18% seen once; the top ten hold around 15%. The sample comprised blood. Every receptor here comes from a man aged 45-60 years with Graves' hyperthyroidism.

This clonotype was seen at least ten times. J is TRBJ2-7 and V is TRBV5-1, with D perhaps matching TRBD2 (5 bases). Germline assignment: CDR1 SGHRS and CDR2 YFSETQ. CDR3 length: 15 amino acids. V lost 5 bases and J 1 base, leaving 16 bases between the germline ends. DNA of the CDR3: TGCGCCAGCAGAATCGGGGTCGCGGATTCCTACGAGCAGTACTTC. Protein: CASRIGVADSYEQYF.

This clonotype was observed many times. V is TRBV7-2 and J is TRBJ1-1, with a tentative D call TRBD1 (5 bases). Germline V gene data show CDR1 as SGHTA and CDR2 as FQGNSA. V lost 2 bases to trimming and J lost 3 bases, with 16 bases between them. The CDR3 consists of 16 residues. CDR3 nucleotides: TGTGCCAGCAGCTTAAAGAGGGACGGTCCGGACACTGAAGCTTTCTTT. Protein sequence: CASSLKRDGPDTEAFF. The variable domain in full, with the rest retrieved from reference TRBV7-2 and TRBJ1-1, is GAGVSQSPSNKVTEKGKDVELRCDPISGHTALYWYRQSLGQGLEFLIYFQGNSAPDKSGLPSDRFSAERTGGSVSTLTIQRTQQEDSAVYLCASSLKRDGPDTEAFFGQGTRLTVV.

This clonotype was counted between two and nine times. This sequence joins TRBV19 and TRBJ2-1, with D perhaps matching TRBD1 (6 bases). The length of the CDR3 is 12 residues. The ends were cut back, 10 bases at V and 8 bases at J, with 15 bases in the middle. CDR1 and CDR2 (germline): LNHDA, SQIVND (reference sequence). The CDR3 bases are TGTGCCACCAGACAGGCTGGCGATGAGCAGTTCTTC. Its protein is CATRQAGDEQFF.

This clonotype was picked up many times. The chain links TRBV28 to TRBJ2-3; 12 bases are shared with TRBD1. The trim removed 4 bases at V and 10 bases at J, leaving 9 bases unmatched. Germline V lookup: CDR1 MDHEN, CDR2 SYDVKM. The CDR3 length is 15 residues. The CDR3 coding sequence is TGTGCCAGCAGTTCAACGGGACAGGGGGCGCGCGCGCAGTATTTT. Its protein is CASSSTGQGARAQYF.

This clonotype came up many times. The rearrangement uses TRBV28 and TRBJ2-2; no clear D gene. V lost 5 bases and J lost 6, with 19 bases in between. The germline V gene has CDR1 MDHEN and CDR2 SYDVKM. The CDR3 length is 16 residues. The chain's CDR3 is CASSLLGRSSSGELFF. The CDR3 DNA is TGTGCCAGCAGTCTATTAGGTCGGAGCTCTTCCGGGGAGCTGTTTTTT.

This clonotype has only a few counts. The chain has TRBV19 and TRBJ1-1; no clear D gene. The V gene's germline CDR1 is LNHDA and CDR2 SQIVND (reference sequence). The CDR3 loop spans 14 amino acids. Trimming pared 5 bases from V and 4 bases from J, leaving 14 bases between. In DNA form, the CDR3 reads TGTGCCAGTAGTTGGAGAGAAATGGGCACTGAAGCTTTCTTT. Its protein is CASSWREMGTEAFF.

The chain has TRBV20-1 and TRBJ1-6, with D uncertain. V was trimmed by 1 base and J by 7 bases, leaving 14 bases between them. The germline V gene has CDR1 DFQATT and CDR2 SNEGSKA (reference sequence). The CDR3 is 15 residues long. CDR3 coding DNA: TGCAGTGCTAGAGGCGGGCGACACCAGAATTCACCCCTCCACTTT. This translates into CSARGGRHQNSPLHF.

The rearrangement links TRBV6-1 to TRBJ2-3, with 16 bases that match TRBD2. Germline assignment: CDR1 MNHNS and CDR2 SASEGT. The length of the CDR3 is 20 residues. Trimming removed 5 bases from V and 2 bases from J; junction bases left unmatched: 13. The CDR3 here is CASSSSGLAGGWGHTDTQYF. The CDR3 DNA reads TGTGCCAGCAGTTCGTCGGGACTAGCGGGAGGGTGGGGACACACAGATACGCAGTATTTT.

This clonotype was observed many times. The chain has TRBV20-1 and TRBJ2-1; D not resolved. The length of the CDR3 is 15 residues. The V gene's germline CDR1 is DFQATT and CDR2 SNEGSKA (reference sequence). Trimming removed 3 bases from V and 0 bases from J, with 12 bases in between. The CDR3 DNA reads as TGCAGTGCTAGGTCAACCCTAGGCTCCTACAATGAGCAGTTCTTC. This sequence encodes CSARSTLGSYNEQFF.

CDR3 bases: TGTGCCAGCAGCTTAGACGAGGGAACCTATGGCTACACCTTC. Translating gives CASSLDEGTYGYTF. The rearrangement links TRBV9 to TRBJ1-2; D call uncertain. The V gene's germline CDR1 is SGDLS and CDR2 YYNGEE. The CDR3 covers 14 residues. The V and J ends lost 4 bases and 4 bases respectively, with 14 bases between them.